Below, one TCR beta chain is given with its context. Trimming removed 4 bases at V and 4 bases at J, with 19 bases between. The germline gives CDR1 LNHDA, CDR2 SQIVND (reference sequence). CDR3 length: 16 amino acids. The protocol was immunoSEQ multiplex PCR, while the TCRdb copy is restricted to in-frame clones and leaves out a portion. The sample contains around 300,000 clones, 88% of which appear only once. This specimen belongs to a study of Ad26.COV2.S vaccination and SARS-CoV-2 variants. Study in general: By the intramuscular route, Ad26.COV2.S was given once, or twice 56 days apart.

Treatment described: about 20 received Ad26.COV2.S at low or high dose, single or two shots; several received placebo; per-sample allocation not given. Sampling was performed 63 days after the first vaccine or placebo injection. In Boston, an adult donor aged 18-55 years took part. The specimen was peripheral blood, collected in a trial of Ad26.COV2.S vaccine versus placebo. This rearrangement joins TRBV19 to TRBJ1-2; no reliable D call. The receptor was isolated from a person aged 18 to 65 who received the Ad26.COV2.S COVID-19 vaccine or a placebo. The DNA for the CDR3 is TGTGCCAGTAGTACCCCCACCAGGAAGCCCTTCTATGGCTACACCTTC. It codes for CASSTPTRKPFYGYTF.